The entry below gives a single TCR beta chain sequence along with its context. What it binds is unknown. These data come from a study of cytomegalovirus exposure and HLA in healthy donors. Study-level points and caveats: Common viral pathogens seemed to be connected with several of the most significant clusters, according to a later analysis. Within the data, a cluster of highly shared sequence variants was likely a sequencing artifact. A later analysis linked a missense variant in DCLRE1C to the trimming of TCR beta V and J genes.

In the PCR, 60 Vbeta and 13 Jbeta primers were used. The assay was immunoSEQ multiplex PCR, and TCRdb's table has in-frame clones only and misses some. The sample shows about 190,000 clones, about three quarters of them seen only once. Material for sequencing was PBMCs. The TCR originated in a woman in her 30s in good health and CMV-seropositive.

CDR3 DNA sequence: TGTGCCAGCAGTTCCCTCCTGAACACTGAAGCTTTCTTT. Translated: CASSSLLNTEAFF. The chain joins TRBV6-5 to TRBJ1-1; D unresolved. V shed 4 bases and J shed 0 bases, with 6 bases lying between them. This CDR3 comprises 13 residues. The germline CDR1 and CDR2 sequences are MNHEY and SVGAGI.